A single sample gave rise to the 6 T cell receptor beta chains below, sequenced in a study of blood T cells in healthy people across ages. Primers used in a second PCR of about 7 to 11 cycles were a sample-barcoded 5' primer and a J-beta primer mix. In TCRdb, the 5' RACE reads were re-called with MiXCR into one record per CDR3 protein. The sample includes about 800,000 distinct CDR3 sequences, less than 60% of them seen just once. What was sequenced was blood. These TCRs come from a man aged 80 or over in good health.

The chain combines TRBV20-1 with TRBJ2-7; D gene ambiguous. V was shortened by 3 bases and J by 5 bases, with 8 bases between the two germline ends. The CDR3 sequence is 11 residues long. Germline-derived CDR1 and CDR2 are DFQATT and SNEGSKA (reference sequence). In DNA form, the CDR3 reads TGCAGTGCTAGGGAGAGCCACGAGCAGTACTTC. Translated, it gives CSARESHEQYF.

On this clonotype itself: This may stem from a read error, because a much larger clone lies one nucleotide away. The chain carries TRBV5-6 and TRBJ2-5, with 15 bases matching TRBD2. Unmatched junction bases numbered 15, after V lost 4 bases and J lost 11 bases. This CDR3 region has 17 residues. The germline CDR1 and CDR2 sequences are SGHDT and YYEEEE. CDR3 sequence (DNA): TGTGCCAGCAGCAAGGGACTAGCGGGAGGTGGCTACAATGAGCAGTACTTC. Protein sequence: CASSKGLAGGGYNEQYF.

J is TRBJ2-7 and V is TRBV5-1; tentatively, D is TRBD2 (6 bases). Trimming took 2 bases from V and 6 from J, leaving 15 bases between them. Germline V gene data show CDR1 as SGHRS and CDR2 as YFSETQ. The CDR3 has 14 amino acids. CDR3 nucleotides: TGCGCCAGCAGCTTAGAGACCGGGGGAGGCGAGCAGTACTTC. It yields the protein CASSLETGGGEQYF. Full variable domain (remainder filled in from reference TRBV5-1 and TRBJ2-7): KAGVTQTPRYLIKTRGQQVTLSCSPISGHRSVSWYQQTPGQGLQFLFEYFSETQRNKGNFPGRFSGRQFSNSRSEMNVSTLELGDSALYLCASSLETGGGEQYFGPGTRLTVT.

The chain links TRBV20-1 to TRBJ2-3; D gene ambiguous. Trimming took off 5 bases at V and 2 bases at J, with 8 bases between the two ends. Germline V lookup: CDR1 DFQATT, CDR2 SNEGSKA (reference sequence). This CDR3 has 12 residues. The CDR3 DNA reads TGCAGTGCTCCCTCCTACACAGATACGCAGTATTTT. Amino acids: CSAPSYTDTQYF.

The chain carries TRBV7-9 and TRBJ2-7; a possible D gene is TRBD2 (5 bases). The CDR3 extends over 15 amino acids. Trimming took 5 bases from V and 3 from J, leaving 17 bases between them. Germline V gene sequence: CDR1 SEHNR, CDR2 FQNEAQ (reference sequence). The CDR3, as DNA: TGTGCCAGCAGCCCGCGGACTGCCCACGACTACGAGCAGTACTTC. It specifies CASSPRTAHDYEQYF.

This clonotype was observed many times. The rearrangement uses TRBV28 and TRBJ2-5, with D hard to call. V was clipped by 5 bases and J by 4 bases, with 8 bases between them. This CDR3 comprises 12 residues. Germline CDR1 and CDR2: MDHEN and SYDVKM. The chain's CDR3 is CASSQNSETQYF. CDR3 nucleotide sequence: TGTGCCAGCAGTCAAAATTCAGAGACCCAGTACTTC.